This TCR beta chain was sequenced during a study of shared T cell receptors in the human thymus (dated by TCRdb to about 2021). For context, the study as a whole: The study examined how self-reactive, shared T-cell receptor alpha chains are generated in the human thymus.

Comments on this clone: Its antigen has not been determined. Base qualities are missing; no much larger clone stands one base away.

Receptors were amplified or captured by the immunoSEQ multiplex PCR assay. TCRdb re-hosts the immuneACCESS table, in-frame sequences only. Its copies lack some clones; in the studies checked, an unresolved V gene accounts for under half of them, and the cause for the rest is not known. This sample holds 700,000 or so clones; 70% to 90% were observed only once. The ten biggest clones cover 0.008% to 0.011% of the sample. A distance of 15 bases separates the germline ends of V and J, which lose 0 bases and 4 bases respectively. There are 16 amino acids in the CDR3, from cysteine to phenylalanine inclusive. Only CDR3 DNA remains: 48 bases, in frame from the first base. The germline V gene supplies CDR1 SGHDT and CDR2 YYEEEE. The same data also contributed to another study, on human thymus T cells. The second publication reports: The donors were immunologically healthy infants in Finland who had open corrective cardiac surgery for congenital heart defects. Thymus tissue was collected as surgical resects that were removed during corrective cardiac surgery. Usage of V and J gene segments appeared to be biased in both the thymic and the peripheral blood repertoires. The related research reported highly overlapping thymic TCR repertoires among unrelated individuals. The study characterized TCR alpha and beta repertoires from about 8 infant thymus samples and a few related peripheral blood samples. Donor ages ranging from roughly 6 to 244 days were recorded, and five to seven male and a couple of female infants were included in the cohort. Thymocytes were mechanically released from the tissue and were stored as pellets of roughly 9-33 million cells at -70 degrees C. Genomic DNA was extracted from frozen cell pellets with a QIAsymphony instrument. Using the immunoSEQ multiplex PCR assay, the TCRB and TCRAD loci were amplified from a standardized quantity of quality-controlled genomic DNA. The amplicons covered the V(D)J region and were long enough to include the CDR3 and to identify the V and J genes. Through the commercial immunoSEQ service, the amplicons were sequenced on an Illumina platform. Corrections for primer bias and sequencing errors followed previously described methods, while TCRAD and TCRB definitions were based on the IMGT database. Analysis of the repertoires was done with immunoSEQ Analyzer 3.0 and VDJTools and included basic statistics, V/J segment usage, diversity estimates, rarefaction and pairwise overlap. Chao1, ChaoE, Efron-Thisted, Shannon and inverse Simpson indices were used to estimate diversity, which was also estimated on datasets down-sampled to the smallest sample. Repertoire overlap was assessed by strict matching of CDR3 nucleotide sequence, V gene and J gene, and clustering was done by Jaccard-based multidimensional scaling. On average, thymus samples gave 750,000 to 1,000,000 unique TCRB clonotypes, whereas blood samples gave about 84,000.

Sequenced: thymocytes. This sequence uses TRBV5-6 and TRBJ2-3; the D gene is possibly TRBD1, with 6 bases matching. The clonotype originates from a girl less than two years old with a congenital heart defect. Donor details come from another sample of the same person, matched by shared clones. The CDR3 reads CASSLGGPIRADTQYF. In nucleotide form, the sequence is TGTGCCAGCAGCTTGGGGGGGCCTATCCGGGCAGATACGCAGTATTTT. The variable domain in full, with residues beyond the CDR3 obtained from the reference TRBV5-6 and TRBJ2-3 genes, is DAGVTQSPTHLIKTRGQQVTLRCSPKSGHDTVSWYQQALGQGPQFIFQYYEEEERQRGNFPDRFSGHQFPNYSSELNVNALLLGDSALYLCASSLGGPIRADTQYFGPGTRLTVL.